The T cell receptor (beta chain) under discussion was sequenced for a study of T cell repertoires in cytomegalovirus infection. Notes on this clonotype: The antigen is not known.

This CDR3 contains 14 residues. V was clipped by 2 bases and J by 1 base, with 5 bases between them. TCRdb fed the reads into MiXCR, producing one record per CDR3 protein. The repertoire holds under 70,000 distinct CDR3 sequences, with approximately 36% as singletons. The source is a human donor in good health (CMV status not recorded). Some clones in this sample may be carry-over from other donors' samples. The genes are TRBV12-3 or TRBV12-4 and TRBJ2-2, with no clear D. The sequencing sample was made of PBMCs, sequenced either directly or after in vitro stimulation (not recorded which). The CDR3 coding sequence is TGTGCCAGCAGTTTACACCGGAACACCGGGGAGCTGTTTTTT. The encoded protein is CASSLHRNTGELFF.